Described below is a single T cell receptor (beta chain) sequence and its context. The antigen remains undetermined. The PCR was carried out with 60 Vbeta primers and 13 Jbeta primers. Sequencing used immunoSEQ multiplex PCR; TCRdb keeps in-frame clones, though not all of them. The table shows about 150,000 clones, with just under 65% occurring only once. This sample was included in a study of cytomegalovirus exposure and HLA in healthy donors. Study-level findings and limits: Later analysis identified several of the most significant clusters that appeared linked to common viral pathogens. It was reported in a later analysis that an Asian-associated ancestry cluster showed fewer N-insertions than the approximately 670-donor mean. According to reports, the classifier identified cytomegalovirus status with high specificity and sensitivity. Later analysis demonstrated an association between a missense DCLRE1C variant and TCR beta V- and J-gene trimming.

V lost 4 bases to trimming and J lost 0 bases, with 16 bases between them. The CDR3 is 16 amino acids. Germline CDR1 reads SNHLY; CDR2 reads FYNNEI. This chain uses TRBV2 with TRBJ2-7, with D tentatively TRBD2 (6 bases). What was sequenced was PBMCs. The clonotype was recovered from a woman aged 60-75 years in good health and CMV-seropositive. The CDR3 sequence: CASSGPLATHSYEQYF. The CDR3 coding sequence is TGTGCCAGCAGTGGTCCTCTAGCGACCCACTCCTACGAGCAGTACTTC.